The count of the clone carrying this T cell receptor beta chain is one. The sample originates from a study of blood T cell repertoires in COVID-19. TCRdb's copy holds only in-frame clones and misses some; the assay was immunoSEQ multiplex PCR. The sample lists about 200,000 clones, more than 70% occurring once. The clonotype was recovered from a man aged 50 to 60 with COVID-19, enrolled during active disease. The sequencing sample was made of peripheral blood.

The CDR3 DNA follows: TGTGCCAGCAGCTTAGCACTCGGGGCGGGAGGCAATGAGCAGTTCTTC. It translates to CASSLALGAGGNEQFF. The chain uses TRBV7-8 and TRBJ2-1; TRBD2 agrees at 8 bases. Germline assignment: CDR1 SGHVS and CDR2 FQNEAQ. CDR3 length: 16 residues. Losses at the gene ends were 0 bases for V and 6 bases for J; bases not matched to a gene: 7.